This is a list of T cell receptor beta chains from one sample in a study of blood T cells in healthy people across ages. TCRdb fed the 5' RACE reads into MiXCR, producing one record per CDR3 protein. The sample yields about a million distinct CDR3 sequences, approximately 49% seen once. The sequencing sample was made of blood. The source is a young man in good health. The CDR3 runs from the conserved cysteine through the conserved F or W. The D gene is left open where the match is weak. For some rows the clone size is stated as once, few or many, or as a class when expanded; others skip it.

j_gene	abundance	v_gene	d_gene	CDR3aa	CDR3nt
TRBJ2-2	NA	TRBV28	TRBD1	CASSDRDRGFYGELFF	TGTGCCAGCAGTGACCGGGACAGGGGTTTTTATGGGGAGCTGTTTTTT
TRBJ1-4	NA	TRBV6-5	TRBD1	CASSYSTRAGGNEKLFF	TGTGCCAGCAGTTACTCGACCAGGGCAGGGGGCAATGAAAAACTGTTTTTT
TRBJ2-1	NA	TRBV7-9	NA	CASQTGPVSGEQFF	TGTGCCTCGCAAACGGGCCCCGTTTCCGGTGAGCAGTTCTTC
TRBJ2-5	few	TRBV20-1	NA	CSARDRGLVKTQYF	TGCAGTGCTAGAGATCGGGGACTCGTGAAGACCCAGTACTTC
TRBJ2-5	NA	TRBV5-1	NA	CASSLEGQAETQYF	TGCGCCAGCAGCTTGGAGGGGCAGGCAGAGACCCAGTACTTC
TRBJ1-5	once	TRBV2	NA	CASNRQSGGNQPQHF	TGTGCCAGCAACAGACAGTCGGGGGGCAATCAGCCCCAGCATTTT
TRBJ2-5	NA	TRBV6-1	NA	CASSERSETQYF	TGTGCCAGCAGTGAACGTAGTGAGACCCAGTACTTC
TRBJ2-2	NA	TRBV12-3/TRBV12-4	NA	CASSLVGATGELFF	TGTGCCAGCAGTTTAGTGGGCGCGACCGGGGAGCTGTTTTTT
TRBJ2-4	NA	TRBV12-3/TRBV12-4	NA	CASSLGDLAVLAKNIQYF	TGTGCCAGCAGTTTAGGGGACTTAGCGGTTCTAGCCAAAAACATTCAGTACTTC
TRBJ1-2	NA	TRBV10-3	TRBD1	CAIGEGQGGNGYTF	TGTGCCATCGGGGAAGGACAGGGTGGAAATGGCTACACCTTC
TRBJ2-3	many	TRBV29-1	NA	CSVGGLSDTQYF	TGCAGCGTGGGAGGATTATCAGATACGCAGTATTTT
TRBJ1-3	NA	TRBV6-6	NA	CASSMYSGNTIYF	TGTGCCAGCAGCATGTATTCTGGAAACACCATATATTTT
TRBJ1-5	NA	TRBV15	NA	CATAGQHNQPQHF	TGTGCCACCGCCGGACAGCACAATCAGCCCCAGCATTTT
TRBJ2-6	few	TRBV4-2	TRBD1	CASSPGQGSSGANVLTF	TGTGCCAGCAGCCCGGGACAGGGTTCAAGTGGGGCCAACGTCCTGACTTTC
TRBJ2-6	NA	TRBV5-1	NA	CASSWEGFHSGANVLTF	TGCGCCAGCAGCTGGGAAGGGTTCCACTCTGGGGCCAACGTCCTGACTTTC
TRBJ1-2	NA	TRBV20-1	NA	CSASVVGKVGYTF	TGCAGTGCTAGTGTGGTAGGGAAGGTTGGCTACACCTTC
TRBJ2-7	many	TRBV9	TRBD1	CASSVMTGGYEQYF	TGTGCCAGCAGCGTCATGACAGGGGGCTACGAGCAGTACTTC
TRBJ1-1	NA	TRBV28	NA	CASRDRGVGAFF	TGTGCCAGCAGAGACCGGGGAGTCGGAGCTTTCTTT
TRBJ1-2	NA	TRBV20-1	NA	CSAQTSGYTF	TGCAGTGCTCAGACCAGTGGCTACACCTTC
TRBJ1-1	NA	TRBV6-6	NA	CASPGVGLNTEAFF	TGTGCCAGCCCTGGGGTGGGCCTGAACACTGAAGCTTTCTTT
TRBJ1-2	NA	TRBV14	NA	CASSRGTAREGYTF	TGTGCCAGCAGCCGAGGGACCGCTCGGGAAGGCTACACCTTC
TRBJ1-6	once	TRBV12-3/TRBV12-4	NA	CASRADGPPLHF	TGTGCCAGCAGGGCCGACGGACCACCCCTCCACTTT
TRBJ2-1	many	TRBV7-2	TRBD2	CASRVVGLAANEQFF	TGTGCCAGCAGGGTGGTAGGACTAGCGGCCAATGAGCAGTTCTTC
TRBJ1-5	once	TRBV10-3	TRBD1	CAITNDRDQPQHF	TGTGCCATCACGAACGACAGGGATCAGCCCCAGCATTTT
TRBJ2-7	few	TRBV9	TRBD1	CASSPRPGQGMSYEQYF	TGTGCCAGCAGCCCCCGACCGGGACAGGGGATGTCCTACGAGCAGTACTTC
TRBJ2-3	few	TRBV4-2	TRBD2	CASSQDKLAGAGTDTQYF	TGTGCCAGCAGCCAAGATAAGCTAGCGGGGGCAGGCACAGATACGCAGTATTTT
TRBJ2-7	NA	TRBV20-1	TRBD1	CSASRDRGEYEQYF	TGCAGTGCTTCCAGGGACAGGGGGGAATACGAGCAGTACTTC
TRBJ2-3	once	TRBV12-3/TRBV12-4	NA	CASSTAPGSDTQYF	TGTGCCAGCAGCACGGCCCCGGGCTCAGATACGCAGTATTTT
TRBJ2-3	once	TRBV5-1	NA	CASSLPSGGQTDTQYF	TGCGCCAGCAGCTTGCCCAGCGGGGGACAGACAGATACGCAGTATTTT
TRBJ2-4	NA	TRBV6-6	NA	CASSYQERAKNIQYF	TGTGCCAGCAGTTATCAGGAACGAGCCAAAAACATTCAGTACTTC
TRBJ2-6	NA	TRBV27	NA	CASSSLPGANVLTF	TGTGCCAGCAGTTCGTTACCTGGGGCCAACGTCCTGACTTTC
TRBJ2-1	NA	TRBV11-2	TRBD1	CASSLASGGFYNEQFF	TGTGCCAGCAGCTTAGCCTCAGGGGGCTTCTACAATGAGCAGTTCTTC
TRBJ2-5	once	TRBV9	NA	CASSSGFNEQYF	TGTGCCAGCAGCTCAGGGTTCAATGAGCAGTACTTC
TRBJ2-7	NA	TRBV3-1	NA	CAGSPLGNSAYEQYF	TGTGCCGGCAGCCCTCTCGGAAATTCGGCCTACGAGCAGTACTTC
TRBJ2-1	NA	TRBV28	TRBD1	CAAKAGGKGNEQFF	TGTGCCGCCAAGGCAGGGGGCAAGGGCAATGAGCAGTTCTTC
TRBJ2-7	NA	TRBV7-2	NA	CASSLGPGQGIYEQYF	TGTGCCAGCAGCCTGGGGCCGGGCCAGGGAATCTACGAGCAGTACTTC
TRBJ2-3	NA	TRBV20-1	NA	CSAGGSLTDTQYF	TGCAGTGCCGGCGGGTCCCTCACAGATACGCAGTATTTT
TRBJ2-3	NA	TRBV7-9	NA	CASSLVSQGDTQYF	TGTGCCAGCAGCCTCGTTAGCCAAGGAGATACGCAGTATTTT
TRBJ1-1	few	TRBV5-1	NA	CASSKGQPGGTEAFF	TGCGCCAGCAGTAAGGGCCAGCCGGGAGGCACTGAAGCTTTCTTT
TRBJ1-4	NA	TRBV7-9	TRBD1	CASSLTGANEKLFF	TGTGCCAGCAGCTTGACAGGGGCTAATGAAAAACTGTTTTTT
TRBJ2-3	few	TRBV27	NA	CASSPVEGDTQYF	TGTGCCAGCAGTCCCGTCGAGGGGGATACGCAGTATTTT
TRBJ2-5	NA	TRBV6-6	NA	CASSPPGGRRETQYF	TGTGCCAGCAGTCCCCCCGGGGGGCGGCGAGAGACCCAGTACTTC
TRBJ2-7	NA	TRBV7-9	NA	CASSSVGRQAIISYEQYF	TGTGCCAGCAGCTCAGTGGGTAGGCAGGCGATCATATCCTACGAGCAGTACTTC
TRBJ1-4	NA	TRBV4-3	TRBD1	CASSPRDRGNEKLFF	TGCGCCAGCAGTCCCCGGGACAGGGGTAATGAAAAACTGTTTTTT
TRBJ2-2	NA	TRBV5-1	NA	CASSSAFQISPTGELFF	TGCGCCAGCAGCTCCGCCTTTCAAATATCCCCCACCGGGGAGCTGTTTTTT